Described below is a single TCR beta chain sequence and its context. These data are taken from a study of cytomegalovirus exposure and HLA in healthy donors. Vbeta (60) and Jbeta (13) primers were used in the PCR. Assay used: immunoSEQ multiplex PCR; TCRdb lists only in-frame clones, some missing. The table lists tens of thousands of clones, 75% of them singletons. Sequencing was performed on PBMCs. The TCR sequence derives from a man aged 40-49 years in good health and CMV-seronegative.

CDR3 nucleotides: TGCGCCAGCAGCTTGTCCCCTCGGGAGACCCAGTACTTC. Its translation is CASSLSPRETQYF. The chain joins TRBV5-1 to TRBJ2-5; D is ambiguous. The CDR3 is 13 residues long. V was pared by 1 base and J by 5 bases, with 9 bases between. From germline, CDR1 is SGHRS and CDR2 YFSETQ.